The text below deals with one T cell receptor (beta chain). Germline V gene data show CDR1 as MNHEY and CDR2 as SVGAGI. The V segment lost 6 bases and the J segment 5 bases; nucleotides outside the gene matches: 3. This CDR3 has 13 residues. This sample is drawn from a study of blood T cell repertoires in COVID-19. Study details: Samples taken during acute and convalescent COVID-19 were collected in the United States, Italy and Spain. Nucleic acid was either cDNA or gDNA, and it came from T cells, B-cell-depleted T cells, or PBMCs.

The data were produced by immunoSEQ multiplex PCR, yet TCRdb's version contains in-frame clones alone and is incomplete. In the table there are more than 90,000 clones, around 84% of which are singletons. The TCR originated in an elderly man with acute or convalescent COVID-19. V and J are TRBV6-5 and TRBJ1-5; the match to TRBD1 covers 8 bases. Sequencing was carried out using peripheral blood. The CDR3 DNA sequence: TGTGCCAGCAGCCTGGACAGGGATCAGCCCCAGCATTTT. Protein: CASSLDRDQPQHF.